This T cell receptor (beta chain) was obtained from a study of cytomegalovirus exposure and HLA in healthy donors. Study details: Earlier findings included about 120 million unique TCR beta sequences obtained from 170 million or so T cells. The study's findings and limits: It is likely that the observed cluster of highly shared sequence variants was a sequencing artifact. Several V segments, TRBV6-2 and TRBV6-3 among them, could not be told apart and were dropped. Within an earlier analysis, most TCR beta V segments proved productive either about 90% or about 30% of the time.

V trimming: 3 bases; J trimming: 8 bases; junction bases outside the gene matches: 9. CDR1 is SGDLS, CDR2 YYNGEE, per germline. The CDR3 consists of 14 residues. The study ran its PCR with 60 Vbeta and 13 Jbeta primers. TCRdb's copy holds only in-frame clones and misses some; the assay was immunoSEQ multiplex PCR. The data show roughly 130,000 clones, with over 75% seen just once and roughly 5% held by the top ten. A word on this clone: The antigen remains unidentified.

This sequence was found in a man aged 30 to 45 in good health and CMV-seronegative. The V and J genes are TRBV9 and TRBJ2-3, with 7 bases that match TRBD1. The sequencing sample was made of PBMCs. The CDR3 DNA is TGTGCCAGCAGCGCACAAGAGGGGGCTGGTACGCAGTATTTT. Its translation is CASSAQEGAGTQYF.